This T cell receptor (beta chain) was observed in a study of beta chain features in type 1 diabetes. Study outcomes and limitations: Among patients, naive, central memory and Treg TCRB repertoires appeared more similar than among healthy donors. Patients with Type 1 diabetes showed moderately but significantly shorter TCRB CDR3s in all four CD4+ subsets. Cells with high TCR expression could be over-represented when cDNA is sequenced.

Points on this clone: The antigen is undetermined.

V lost 5 bases, J lost 4 bases, and 8 bases stayed unmatched. The CDR3 extends over 14 amino acids. Germline assignment: CDR1 MNHEY and CDR2 SMNVEV (reference sequence). Reverse transcribing all isolated RNA meant expressed TCRB transcripts were sequenced. Around 3.5 million reads on average were seen across naive, central memory and regulatory T cell samples. The assay was immunoSEQ multiplex PCR, and TCRdb's table has in-frame clones only and misses some. This sample has around 250,000 clones, with over 11% found just once. V usage is TRBV27 and J usage is TRBJ2-7, with 7 bases fitting TRBD1. The receptor was isolated from a young man with type 1 diabetes. Specimen: naive CD4+ T cells from blood. CDR3 protein: CASSGAGTAYEQYF. The CDR3 nucleotides are TGTGCCAGCAGTGGAGCCGGGACAGCGTACGAGCAGTACTTC.